This T cell receptor (beta chain) was observed in a study of read filtering for tumor transcriptome and immune sequencing. Turning to the study itself: 8 patients were R-ISS I, 16 were R-ISS II, roughly 7 were R-ISS III.

The CDR3 is 14 residues long. V lost 7 bases and J lost 5; bases outside the gene matches: 6. Per germline, CDR1 MDHEN and CDR2 SYDVKM. Molecular barcoded adaptors covering alpha/delta and beta/gamma chains were used on about 0.4 ug RNA. TCRdb reprocessed the reads with MiXCR, giving one entry per CDR3 protein. The sample lists about 46,000 distinct CDR3 sequences; about 12% were seen once. At the time of active disease, bone marrow was collected from every patient. Regarding the study as a whole: Without single-read clonotypes, shared clonotype proportions correlated more between IR-seq and RNA-seq.

This clonotype has at least ten counts. Its antigen is undetermined. The gene calls are TRBV28 and TRBJ1-5, with 9 bases fitting TRBD1. Sequenced: a population of CD138-negative cells sorted from bone marrow. The sequence was obtained from a donor aged 40 or older with multiple myeloma. CDR3 residues: CASTPTGGDQPQHF. DNA of the CDR3: TGTGCCAGCACCCCGACAGGGGGAGATCAGCCCCAGCATTTT. The full variable domain, with the rest looked up from reference TRBV28 and TRBJ1-5, is DVKVTQSSRYLVKRTGEKVFLECVQDMDHENMFWYRQDPGLGLRLIYFSYDVKMKEKGDIPEGYSVSREKKERFSLILESASTNQTSMYLCASTPTGGDQPQHFGDGTRLSIL.